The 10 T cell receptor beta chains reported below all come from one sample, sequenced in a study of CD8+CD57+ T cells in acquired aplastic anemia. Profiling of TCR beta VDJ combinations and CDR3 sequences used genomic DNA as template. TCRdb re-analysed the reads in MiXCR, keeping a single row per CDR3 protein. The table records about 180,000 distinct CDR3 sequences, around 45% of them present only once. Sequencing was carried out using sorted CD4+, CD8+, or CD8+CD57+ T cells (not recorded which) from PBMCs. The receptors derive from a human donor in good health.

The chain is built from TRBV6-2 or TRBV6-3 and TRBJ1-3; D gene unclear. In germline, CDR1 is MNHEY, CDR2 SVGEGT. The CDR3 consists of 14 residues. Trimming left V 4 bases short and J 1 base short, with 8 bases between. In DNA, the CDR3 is TGTGCCAGCAGTTCACCAGGTTCTGGAAACACCATATATTTT. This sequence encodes CASSSPGSGNTIYF.

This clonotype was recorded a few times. CDR3 sequence reads: CATSSYQGAVEAFF. The DNA of the CDR3 is TGTGCCACCAGCAGTTACCAGGGGGCAGTTGAAGCTTTCTTT. The chain employs TRBV15 and TRBJ1-1; 8 nucleotides align to TRBD1. The CDR3 consists of 14 residues. The V and J ends lost 3 bases and 7 bases, in that order; junction bases with no gene match: 7. The germline gives CDR1 LNHNV, CDR2 YYDKDF (reference sequence). Variable domain in full (rest from reference TRBV15 and TRBJ1-1): DAMVIQNPRYQVTQFGKPVTLSCSQTLNHNVMYWYQQKSSQAPKLLFHYYDKDFNNEADTPDNFQSRRPNTSFCFLDIRSPGLGDTAMYLCATSSYQGAVEAFFGQGTRLTVV.

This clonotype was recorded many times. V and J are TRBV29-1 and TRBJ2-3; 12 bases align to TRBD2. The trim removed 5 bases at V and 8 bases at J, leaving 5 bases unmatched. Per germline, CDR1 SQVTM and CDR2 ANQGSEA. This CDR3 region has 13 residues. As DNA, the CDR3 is TGCAGCGTTACTAGCGGGGGGCCCCGTACGCAGTATTTT. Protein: CSVTSGGPRTQYF.

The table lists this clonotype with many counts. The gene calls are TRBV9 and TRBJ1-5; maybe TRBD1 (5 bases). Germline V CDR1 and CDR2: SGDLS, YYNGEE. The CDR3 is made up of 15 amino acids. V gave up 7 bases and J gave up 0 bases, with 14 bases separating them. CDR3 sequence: CASLGGSYSNQPQHF. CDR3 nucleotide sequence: TGTGCCAGCCTCGGGGGGTCATATAGCAATCAGCCCCAGCATTTT.

This CDR3 is CSASIERMKLFF. In DNA, the CDR3 is TGCAGTGCCTCTATTGAACGGATGAAACTGTTTTTT. The V gene is TRBV20-1, the J gene TRBJ1-4, with unresolved D. The CDR3 runs to 12 residues. Germline V CDR1 and CDR2: DFQATT, SNEGSKA (reference sequence). The ends were cut back, 6 bases at V and 11 bases at J, with 16 bases in the middle.

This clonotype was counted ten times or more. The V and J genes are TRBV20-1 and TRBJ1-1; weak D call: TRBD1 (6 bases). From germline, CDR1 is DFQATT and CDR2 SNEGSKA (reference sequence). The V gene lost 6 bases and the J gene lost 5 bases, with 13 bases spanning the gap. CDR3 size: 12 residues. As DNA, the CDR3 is TGCAGTGCCGCCCGTCAGGGGACTGAAGCTTTCTTT. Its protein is CSAARQGTEAFF.

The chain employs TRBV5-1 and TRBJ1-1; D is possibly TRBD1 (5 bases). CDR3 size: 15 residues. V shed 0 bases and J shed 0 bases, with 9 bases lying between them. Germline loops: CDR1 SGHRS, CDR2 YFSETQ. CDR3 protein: CASSLERGLNTEAFF. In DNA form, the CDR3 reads TGCGCCAGCAGCTTGGAACGGGGCTTGAACACTGAAGCTTTCTTT.

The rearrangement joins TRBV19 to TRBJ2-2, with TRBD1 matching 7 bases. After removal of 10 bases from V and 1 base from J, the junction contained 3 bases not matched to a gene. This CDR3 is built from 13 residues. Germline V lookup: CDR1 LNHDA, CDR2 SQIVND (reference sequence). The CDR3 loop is CATWDRNTGELFF. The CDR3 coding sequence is TGTGCCACTTGGGACAGGAACACCGGGGAGCTGTTTTTT.

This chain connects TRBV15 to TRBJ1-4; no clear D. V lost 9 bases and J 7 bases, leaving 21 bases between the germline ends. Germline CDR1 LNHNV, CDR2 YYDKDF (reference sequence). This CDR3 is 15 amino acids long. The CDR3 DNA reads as TGTGCCACGGGCGGTGGGGTACTCTTGGGTGAAAAACTGTTTTTT. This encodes CATGGGVLLGEKLFF.

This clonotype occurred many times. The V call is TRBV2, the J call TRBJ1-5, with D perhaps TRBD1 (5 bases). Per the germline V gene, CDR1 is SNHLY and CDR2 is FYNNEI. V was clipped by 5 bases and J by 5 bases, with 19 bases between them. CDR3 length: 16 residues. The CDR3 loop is CASSWFGTFSDQPQHF. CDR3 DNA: TGTGCCAGCAGTTGGTTCGGGACTTTTTCGGATCAGCCCCAGCATTTT. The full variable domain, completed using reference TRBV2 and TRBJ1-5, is EPEVTQTPSHQVTQMGQEVILRCVPISNHLYFYWYRQILGQKVEFLVSFYNNEISEKSEIFDDQFSVERPDGSNFTLKIRSTKLEDSAMYFCASSWFGTFSDQPQHFGDGTRLSIL.